The 10 T cell receptor beta chains below all came from one sample that was sequenced in a study of metastatic and nonmetastatic thyroid tumors. Each patient went into thyroid surgery without having received any treatment. With MiXCR, TCRdb called clones anew from the PCR reads. The data contain 20,000 to 30,000 clones, approximately 24% of them singletons. The sequenced sample was blood. These receptors were taken from a female donor with papillary thyroid cancer or a benign thyroid nodule (not recorded which). Some clones in this sample may be carry-over from other donors' samples.

There are many counts of this clone. The chain has TRBV5-1 and TRBJ1-6; possible D gene TRBD1, 5 bases. Deletions cut 4 bases from V and 7 bases from J, with 9 bases between. Germline CDR1 is SGHRS and CDR2 is YFSETQ. CDR3 length: 13 residues. The DNA for the CDR3 is TGCGCCAGCAGCAGCCAGGGAAATTCACCCCTCCACTTT. Residues: CASSSQGNSPLHF.

This clone occurred many times. V and J are TRBV6-1 and TRBJ1-4; 9 nucleotides match TRBD1. In germline, CDR1 is MNHNS, CDR2 SASEGT. The CDR3 consists of 14 residues. Germline trimming cut 8 bases from V and 5 bases from J; bases unmatched to any gene: 6. The CDR3 nucleotides are TGTGCCAGCGGAACCGGGACAGGGAATGAAAAACTGTTTTTT. Protein product: CASGTGTGNEKLFF.

Ten or more counts support this clone. The rearrangement links TRBV12-3 or TRBV12-4 to TRBJ1-5; D possibly corresponds to TRBD1 (5 bases). Trimming took off 5 bases at V and 5 bases at J, with 13 bases between the two ends. The CDR3 length is 14 residues. CDR3 nucleotide sequence: TGTGCCAGCAGTCTCCGGGACGGGTATCAGCCCCAGCATTTT. It yields the protein CASSLRDGYQPQHF.

At least ten counts were recorded for this clone. V gene TRBV5-1 combines with J gene TRBJ2-3; 10 bases are a match to TRBD2. This CDR3 region has 14 residues. Germline trimming cut 2 bases from V and 5 bases from J; bases unmatched to any gene: 2. The V gene's germline CDR1 is SGHRS and CDR2 YFSETQ. The CDR3 DNA sequence: TGCGCCAGCAGCTTCGGACTAGCGGTAGATACGCAGTATTTT. Translating it yields CASSFGLAVDTQYF.

Remarks on this clone: No conserved phenylalanine or tryptophan ends this CDR3, so it is likely a read error. Because the CDR3's place on the DNA is in doubt, the DNA is left out and the CDR3 is given as listed by TCRdb. The rearrangement joins TRBV7-2 to TRBJ2-1. The CDR3 numbers 12 amino acids, ends counted. The germline V gene encodes CDR1 SGHTA and CDR2 FQGNSA. The CDR3 protein is CASSTVYNEHFL.

The table lists this clone with a few counts. This sequence may be a read error, since a much larger clone differs from it by one base. The sample holds other DNA sequences that translate to the same CDR3. J is TRBJ2-2 and V is TRBV20-1; 8 bases fit TRBD2. This CDR3 region has 15 residues. Germline V CDR1 and CDR2: DFQATT, SNEGSKA (reference sequence). The CDR3 loop is CSATQRGGRTGELFF. CDR3 sequence (DNA): TGCAGTGCAACCCAGCGCGGGGGGCGGACCGGGGAGCTGTTTTTC.

This clone was counted ten times or more. The chain couples TRBV29-1 to TRBJ2-7, with 10 bases that match TRBD2. The CDR3 loop spans 13 amino acids. V was pared by 6 bases and J by 9 bases, with 11 bases of the junction left unmatched. Germline CDR1 is SQVTM and CDR2 is ANQGSEA. For the CDR3, the DNA is TGCAGCGTCCTAGCGGGGGATGGTATAGCGCAGTACTTC. It specifies CSVLAGDGIAQYF.

Note on this clone: One end of the junction fails to match germline, which may point to a read error. The rearrangement joins TRBV12-3 or TRBV12-4 to TRBJ1-2; 7 positions agree with TRBD1. The CDR3 contains 12 residues. The CDR3 region has the DNA TGTGCCAGCAGAGAGGGGGCGCTGGGCTACGCCTTC. It codes for CASREGALGYAF.

This chain uses TRBV11-2 with TRBJ1-2; D unclear. Germline V gives CDR1 SGHAT, CDR2 FQNNGV. This CDR3 is 16 amino acids long. The V and J ends lost 1 base and 4 bases respectively, with 16 bases between them. CDR3 nucleotide sequence: TGTGCCAGCAGCTTAGGCGGTGGGGTGGGCAGCTATGGCTACACCTTC. Protein: CASSLGGGVGSYGYTF. The full variable domain, completed using reference TRBV11-2 and TRBJ1-2, is EAGVAQSPRYKIIEKRQSVAFWCNPISGHATLYWYQQILGQGPKLLIQFQNNGVVDDSQLPKDRFSAERLKGVDSTLKIQPAKLEDSAVYLCASSLGGGVGSYGYTFGSGTRLTVV.

This clone was observed at least ten times. The chain couples TRBV4-3 to TRBJ1-5; no firm D call. CDR1 is LGHNA, CDR2 YSLEER, per germline. This CDR3 region has 17 residues. V lost 3 bases to trimming and J lost 6 bases, with 21 bases between them. CDR3 DNA: TGCGCCAGCAGCCAGAGGTACCCCTACTCGGAGGGTCAGCCCCAGCATTTT. Translation: CASSQRYPYSEGQPQHF.